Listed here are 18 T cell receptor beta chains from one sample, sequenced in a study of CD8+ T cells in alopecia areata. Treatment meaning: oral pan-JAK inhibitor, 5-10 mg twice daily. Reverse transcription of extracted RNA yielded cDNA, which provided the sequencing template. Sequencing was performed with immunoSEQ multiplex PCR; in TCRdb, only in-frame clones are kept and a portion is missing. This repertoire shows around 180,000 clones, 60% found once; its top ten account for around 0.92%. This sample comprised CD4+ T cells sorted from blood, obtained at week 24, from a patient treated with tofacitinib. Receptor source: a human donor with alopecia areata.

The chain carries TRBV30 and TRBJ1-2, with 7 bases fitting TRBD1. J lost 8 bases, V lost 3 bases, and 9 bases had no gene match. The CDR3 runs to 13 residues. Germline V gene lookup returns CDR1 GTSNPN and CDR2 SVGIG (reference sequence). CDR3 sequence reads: CAWSNSGGGGYTF. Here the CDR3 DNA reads TGTGCCTGGAGCAACTCAGGGGGAGGCGGCTACACCTTC.

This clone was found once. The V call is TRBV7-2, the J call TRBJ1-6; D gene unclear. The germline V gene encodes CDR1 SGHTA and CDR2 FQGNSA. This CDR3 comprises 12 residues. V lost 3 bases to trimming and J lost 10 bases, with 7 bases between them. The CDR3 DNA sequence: TGTGCCAGCAGCTTTGTGGAATCACCCCTCCACTTT. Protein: CASSFVESPLHF.

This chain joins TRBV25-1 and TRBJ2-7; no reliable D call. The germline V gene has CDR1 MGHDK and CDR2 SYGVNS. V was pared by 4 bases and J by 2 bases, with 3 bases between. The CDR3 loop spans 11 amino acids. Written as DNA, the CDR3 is TGTGCCAGCAGTGGGGCCTACGAGCAGTACTTC. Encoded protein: CASSGAYEQYF.

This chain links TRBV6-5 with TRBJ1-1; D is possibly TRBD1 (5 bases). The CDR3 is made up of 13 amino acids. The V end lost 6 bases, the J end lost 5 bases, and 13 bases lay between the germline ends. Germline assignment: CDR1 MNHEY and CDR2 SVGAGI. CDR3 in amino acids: CASRLDWGTEAFF. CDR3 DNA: TGTGCCAGCAGGCTCGACTGGGGGACTGAAGCTTTCTTT.

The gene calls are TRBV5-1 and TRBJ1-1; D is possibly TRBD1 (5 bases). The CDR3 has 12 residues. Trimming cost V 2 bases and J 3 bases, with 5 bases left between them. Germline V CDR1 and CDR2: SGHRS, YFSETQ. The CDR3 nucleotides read TGCGCCAGCAGCTTACAGGACACTGAAGCTTTCTTT. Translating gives CASSLQDTEAFF.

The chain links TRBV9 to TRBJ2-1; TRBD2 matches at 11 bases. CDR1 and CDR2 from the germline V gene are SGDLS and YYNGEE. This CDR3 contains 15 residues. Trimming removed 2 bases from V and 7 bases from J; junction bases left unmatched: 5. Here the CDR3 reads CASSVRLAGINEQFF. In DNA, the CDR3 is TGTGCCAGCAGCGTTAGACTAGCGGGGATAAATGAGCAGTTCTTC.

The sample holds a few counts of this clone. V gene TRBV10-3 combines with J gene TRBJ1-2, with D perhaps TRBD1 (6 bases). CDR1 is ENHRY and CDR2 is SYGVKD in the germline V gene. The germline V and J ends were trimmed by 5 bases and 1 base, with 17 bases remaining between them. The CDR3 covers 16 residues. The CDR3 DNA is TGTGCCATCAGTTCGCGACAGGAGGGAGTTAACTATGGCTACACCTTC. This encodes CAISSRQEGVNYGYTF.

CDR3 in amino acids: CASRDSVGSYGYTF. The CDR3 nucleotides read TGCGCCAGCAGGGACAGCGTGGGAAGCTATGGCTACACCTTC. The chain has TRBV5-1 and TRBJ1-2; possibly TRBD1 for D (6 bases). This CDR3 has 14 amino acids. V was shortened by 5 bases and J by 4 bases, with 15 bases between the two germline ends. Per germline, CDR1 SGHRS and CDR2 YFSETQ.

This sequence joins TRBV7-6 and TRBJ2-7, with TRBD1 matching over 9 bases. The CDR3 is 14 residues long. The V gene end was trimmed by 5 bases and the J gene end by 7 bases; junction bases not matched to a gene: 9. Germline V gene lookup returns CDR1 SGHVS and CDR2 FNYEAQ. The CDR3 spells CASSRSGQGGEQYF. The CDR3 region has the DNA TGTGCCAGCAGCCGATCGGGACAGGGTGGGGAGCAGTACTTC.

DNA of the CDR3: TGCAGCGTTGAAGATCGAAGACAGAGGTTCTTC. Residues: CSVEDRRQRFF. J is TRBJ2-1 and V is TRBV29-1; possibly TRBD1 for D (5 bases). The CDR3 runs to 11 residues. The V end lost 0 bases, the J end lost 15 bases, and 12 bases lay between the germline ends. Germline V CDR1 and CDR2: SQVTM, ANQGSEA.

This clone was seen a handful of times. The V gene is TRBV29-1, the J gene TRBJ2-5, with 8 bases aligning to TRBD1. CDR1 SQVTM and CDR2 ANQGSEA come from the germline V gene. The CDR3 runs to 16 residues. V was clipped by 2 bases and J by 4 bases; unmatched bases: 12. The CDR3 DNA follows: TGCAGCGTTGAAAAAAGGCTTTCAGGGGGCGGAGAGACCCAGTACTTC. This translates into CSVEKRLSGGGETQYF.

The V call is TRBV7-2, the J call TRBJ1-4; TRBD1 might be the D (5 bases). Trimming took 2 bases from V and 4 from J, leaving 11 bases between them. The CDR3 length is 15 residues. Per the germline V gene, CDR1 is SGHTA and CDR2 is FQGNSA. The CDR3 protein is CASSLQGRNNEKLFF. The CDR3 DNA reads TGTGCCAGCAGCTTACAGGGCAGAAATAATGAAAAACTGTTTTTT.

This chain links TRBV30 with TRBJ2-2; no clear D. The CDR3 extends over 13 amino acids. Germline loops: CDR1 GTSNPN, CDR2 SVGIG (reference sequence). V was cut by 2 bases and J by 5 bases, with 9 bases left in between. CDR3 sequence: CAWSFTATGELFF. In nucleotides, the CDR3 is TGTGCCTGGAGTTTTACAGCAACCGGGGAGCTGTTTTTT. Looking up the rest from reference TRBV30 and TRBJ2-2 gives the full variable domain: SQTIHQWPATLVQPVGSPLSLECTVEGTSNPNLYWYRQAAGRGLQLLFYSVGIGQISSEVPQNLSASRPQDRQFILSSKKLLLSDSGFYLCAWSFTATGELFFGEGSRLTVL.

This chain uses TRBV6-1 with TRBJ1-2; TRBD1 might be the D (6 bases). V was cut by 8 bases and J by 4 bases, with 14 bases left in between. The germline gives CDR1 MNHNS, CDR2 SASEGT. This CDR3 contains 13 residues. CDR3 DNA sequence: TGTGCCAGCTCACAGGGTCTCGGCTATGGCTACACCTTC. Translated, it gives CASSQGLGYGYTF.

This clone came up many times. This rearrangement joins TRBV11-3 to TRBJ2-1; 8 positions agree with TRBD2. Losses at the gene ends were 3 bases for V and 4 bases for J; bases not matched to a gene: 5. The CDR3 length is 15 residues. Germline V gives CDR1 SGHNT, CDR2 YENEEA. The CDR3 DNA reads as TGTGCCAGCAGCTTGGCAGCTAGCGGGTACAATGAGCAGTTCTTC. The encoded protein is CASSLAASGYNEQFF.

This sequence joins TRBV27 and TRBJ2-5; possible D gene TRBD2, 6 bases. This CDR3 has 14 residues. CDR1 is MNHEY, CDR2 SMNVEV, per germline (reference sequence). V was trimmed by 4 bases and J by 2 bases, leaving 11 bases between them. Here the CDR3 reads CASSSPTRQETQYF. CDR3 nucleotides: TGTGCCAGCAGTTCCCCGACTAGACAAGAGACCCAGTACTTC.

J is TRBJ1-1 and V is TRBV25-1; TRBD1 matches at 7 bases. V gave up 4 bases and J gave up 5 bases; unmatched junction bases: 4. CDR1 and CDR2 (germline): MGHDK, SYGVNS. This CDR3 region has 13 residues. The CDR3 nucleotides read TGTGCCAGCAGTGGAAGGGGACAGACTGAAGCTTTCTTT. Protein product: CASSGRGQTEAFF.

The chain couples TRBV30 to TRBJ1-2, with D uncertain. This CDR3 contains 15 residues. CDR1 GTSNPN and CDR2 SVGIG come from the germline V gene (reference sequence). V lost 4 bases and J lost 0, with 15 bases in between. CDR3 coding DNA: TGTGCCTGGATGACTCCAGGAGAAGCTAACTATGGCTACACCTTC. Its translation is CAWMTPGEANYGYTF.